This T cell receptor (beta chain) derives from a study of cytomegalovirus exposure and HLA in healthy donors. Donors likely had unrecorded immune exposures despite being nominally healthy when sampled. As to this clone: The target antigen is unknown.

Study-wide results and caveats: In a later analysis, TCR association rates varied by HLA locus: DRB1 most, HLA-C fewest. The CMV antigen specificity of a few CMV-associated chains was confirmed through in vitro analysis. An assumption of roughly uniform sequencing depth across donors underlay the presence/absence analyses.

The CDR3 has 15 amino acids. Germline CDR1 reads SGHVS; CDR2 reads FNYEAQ. The ends were cut back, 1 base at V and 5 bases at J, with 11 bases in the middle. The study ran its PCR with 60 Vbeta and 13 Jbeta primers. Method: immunoSEQ multiplex PCR; TCRdb's copy keeps in-frame clones and lacks some. The sample holds 68,000 or so clones. This sequence joins TRBV7-6 and TRBJ1-4, with TRBD1 as a possible D gene (5 bases). Material: PBMCs. The source of this sequence is a boy aged 5-17 years in good health and CMV-seronegative. CDR3: CASSLGLAGNEKLFF. The CDR3 DNA is TGTGCCAGCAGCTTAGGCCTCGCAGGGAATGAAAAACTGTTTTTT.